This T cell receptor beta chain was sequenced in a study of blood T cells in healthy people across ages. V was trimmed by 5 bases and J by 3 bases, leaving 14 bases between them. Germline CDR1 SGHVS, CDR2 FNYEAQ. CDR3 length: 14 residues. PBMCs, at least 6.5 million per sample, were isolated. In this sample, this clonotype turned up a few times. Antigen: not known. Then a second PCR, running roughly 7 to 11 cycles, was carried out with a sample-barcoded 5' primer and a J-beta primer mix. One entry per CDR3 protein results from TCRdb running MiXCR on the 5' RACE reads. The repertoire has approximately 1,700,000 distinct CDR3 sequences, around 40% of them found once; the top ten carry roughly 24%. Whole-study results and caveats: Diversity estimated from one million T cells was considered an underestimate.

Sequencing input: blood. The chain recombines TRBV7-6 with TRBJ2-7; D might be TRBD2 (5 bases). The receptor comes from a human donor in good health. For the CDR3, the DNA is TGTGCCAGCAGCATCACTCCCGGGAACTACGAGCAGTACTTC. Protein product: CASSITPGNYEQYF.